The next 12 T cell receptor beta chains were all read from a single sample in a study of blood T cell repertoires in COVID-19. Clones were read by immunoSEQ multiplex PCR, and TCRdb kept only the in-frame ones, dropping some. This table holds under 250,000 clones, less than 90% found once. Sequenced sample: peripheral blood. The receptors shown here come from a woman aged 40 to 50 who had recovered from COVID-19.

V usage is TRBV28 and J usage is TRBJ2-7, with D unresolved. The length of the CDR3 is 15 residues. With 1 base removed from V and 2 bases from J, the gap between germline ends came to 12 bases. Germline CDR1 reads MDHEN; CDR2 reads SYDVKM. The DNA for the CDR3 is TGTGCCAGCAGTTTATTTTCCACAACCGCCTACGAGCAGTACTTC. This translates into CASSLFSTTAYEQYF.

Remarks on this clone: The same CDR3 arises from other DNA sequences in this sample as well. The rearrangement joins TRBV18 to TRBJ1-2; 9 positions match TRBD1. This CDR3 is built from 13 residues. The ends lost 3 bases at V and 8 bases at J; junction bases unmatched: 4. Germline CDR1 is KGHSH and CDR2 is LQKENI. In nucleotides, the CDR3 is TGTGCCAGCTCACCGAGGACAGGGGACGGCTACACCTTC. Protein product: CASSPRTGDGYTF.

V and J are TRBV27 and TRBJ2-7, with 8 positions matching TRBD2. V lost 2 bases and J lost 3; bases outside the gene matches: 3. This CDR3 comprises 14 residues. Germline loops: CDR1 MNHEY, CDR2 SMNVEV (reference sequence). The chain's CDR3 is CASSLIRGGYEQYF. The CDR3 DNA reads TGTGCCAGCAGTTTAATCCGGGGGGGCTACGAGCAGTACTTC.

The rearrangement uses TRBV14 and TRBJ1-1, with D perhaps matching TRBD1 (6 bases). This CDR3 comprises 12 residues. Trimming took 8 bases from V and 0 from J, leaving 7 bases between them. Germline V gene lookup returns CDR1 SGHDN and CDR2 FVKESK. In DNA, the CDR3 is TGTGCCAGCGGACAGTTGAACACTGAAGCTTTCTTT. Its protein product is CASGQLNTEAFF. Using reference TRBV14 and TRBJ1-1 for the parts outside the CDR3, the full variable domain is EAGVTQFPSHSVIEKGQTVTLRCDPISGHDNLYWYRRVMGKEIKFLLHFVKESKQDESGMPNNRFLAERTGGTYSTLKVQPAELEDSGVYFCASGQLNTEAFFGQGTRLTVV.

This chain links TRBV11-1 with TRBJ2-1, with 11 bases identical to TRBD1. V shed 5 bases, J shed 1 base, and the junction held 4 bases outside the gene matches. Germline CDR1 is SGHAT and CDR2 is FQDESV (reference sequence). This CDR3 comprises 16 residues. CDR3 DNA: TGTGCCAGCAGCCCATGGGACAGGGGGTCCTACAATGAGCAGTTCTTC. It codes for CASSPWDRGSYNEQFF.

V and J are TRBV5-1 and TRBJ1-3; TRBD1 might be the D (5 bases). Germline assignment: CDR1 SGHRS and CDR2 YFSETQ. The CDR3 covers 16 residues. V lost 4 bases, J lost 0 bases, and 14 bases lay in between. CDR3 nucleotides: TGCGCCAGCAGCCTAGGGACTGTAGACTCTGGAAACACCATATATTTT. Amino acid sequence: CASSLGTVDSGNTIYF. Using reference TRBV5-1 and TRBJ1-3 for the parts outside the CDR3, the full variable domain is KAGVTQTPRYLIKTRGQQVTLSCSPISGHRSVSWYQQTPGQGLQFLFEYFSETQRNKGNFPGRFSGRQFSNSRSEMNVSTLELGDSALYLCASSLGTVDSGNTIYFGEGSWLTVV.

In its sample, this clone was seen many times. The chain joins TRBV2 to TRBJ1-3; 8 nucleotides match TRBD1. The junction had 5 bases not matched to a gene; V was cut back by 5 bases and J by 2 bases. The CDR3 is 15 amino acids. Germline V gene lookup returns CDR1 SNHLY and CDR2 FYNNEI. The CDR3 DNA reads as TGTGCCAGCAGTAATGAACAGGGGGCTGGAAACACCATATATTTT. The encoded protein is CASSNEQGAGNTIYF. The variable domain in full, with the rest retrieved from reference TRBV2 and TRBJ1-3, is EPEVTQTPSHQVTQMGQEVILRCVPISNHLYFYWYRQILGQKVEFLVSFYNNEISEKSEIFDDQFSVERPDGSNFTLKIRSTKLEDSAMYFCASSNEQGAGNTIYFGEGSWLTVV.

This sequence joins TRBV6-6 and TRBJ2-3; weak D call: TRBD2 (5 bases). The CDR3 consists of 17 residues. V was cut by 5 bases and J by 7 bases, with 25 bases left in between. CDR1 is MNHNY and CDR2 is SVGAGI in the germline V gene (reference sequence). The CDR3 coding sequence is TGTGCCAGCAGTCCTAGGAGGACGGAAAACCTTGGGAATACGCAGTATTTT. Translating it yields CASSPRRTENLGNTQYF.

The DNA for the CDR3 is TGTGCCAGCAGCGTCGGACAGGCCGCCTCCTACGAGCAGTACTTC. It encodes CASSVGQAASYEQYF. This chain links TRBV9 with TRBJ2-7; 7 nucleotides agree with TRBD1. This CDR3 has 15 amino acids. Per germline, CDR1 SGDLS and CDR2 YYNGEE. The ends lost 2 bases at V and 0 bases at J; junction bases unmatched: 5.

The rearrangement links TRBV28 to TRBJ2-2; a weak D match, TRBD1 (5 bases). The germline V and J ends were trimmed by 4 bases and 4 bases, with 16 bases remaining between them. Germline V gives CDR1 MDHEN, CDR2 SYDVKM. This CDR3 spans 16 amino acids. The CDR3 loop reads CASSSLGQGGTGELFF. The CDR3 nucleotides read TGTGCCAGCAGTTCATTAGGGCAGGGTGGCACCGGGGAGCTGTTTTTT.

This sequence joins TRBV6-5 and TRBJ2-3; TRBD2 agrees at 9 bases. V lost 0 bases to trimming and J lost 1 base; unmatched junction nucleotides: 2. CDR3 length equals 16 residues. Germline V lookup: CDR1 MNHEY, CDR2 SVGAGI. The CDR3 DNA reads TGTGCCAGCAGTTACTCTGCTAGCGGGGGCACAGATACGCAGTATTTT. It translates to CASSYSASGGTDTQYF.

V is TRBV28 and J is TRBJ1-5; D might be TRBD1 (6 bases). This CDR3 is built from 16 residues. Trimming took off 5 bases at V and 5 bases at J, with 19 bases between the two ends. The germline gives CDR1 MDHEN, CDR2 SYDVKM. The DNA for the CDR3 is TGTGCCAGCAGTCATCGAGGGCGGGGGCCCGATCAGCCCCAGCATTTT. This translates into CASSHRGRGPDQPQHF.